What follows describes a single T cell receptor (beta chain). This specimen belongs to a study of blood T cell repertoires in COVID-19. TCRdb keeps only in-frame clones here, not all; method: immunoSEQ multiplex PCR. The sample carries about 260,000 clones, over 75% recorded once. Trimming cost V 5 bases and J 4 bases, with 8 bases left between them. CDR3 length: 13 amino acids. The V gene's germline CDR1 is MDHEN and CDR2 SYDVKM. The specimen was peripheral blood. This TCR came from a human donor in a cohort sampled during active COVID-19. The chain uses TRBV28 and TRBJ2-2; perhaps TRBD2 as D (5 bases). CDR3 loop: CASSPRGTGELFF. As DNA, the CDR3 is TGTGCCAGCAGTCCCCGGGGCACCGGGGAGCTGTTTTTT.